Shown below are 21 T cell receptor beta chains from a single sample sequenced in a study of glioma-infiltrating T cells after dendritic cell vaccination. Time point: after dendritic cell vaccination, including at tumor progression/relapse. The assay was immunoSEQ multiplex PCR, and TCRdb's table has in-frame clones only and misses some. The sample records approximately 85,000 clones, less than 85% being singletons. The source was blood, collected after dendritic cell vaccination. The receptors here all came from a human donor with glioblastoma.

V usage is TRBV5-4 and J usage is TRBJ1-2; 11 nucleotides line up with TRBD1. The CDR3 extends over 15 amino acids. Trimming took 6 bases from V and 7 from J; bases not matched to a gene: 11. Germline V gives CDR1 SGHNT, CDR2 YYREEE (reference sequence). Here the CDR3 reads CASNAGTGGRGGYTF. The CDR3 bases are TGTGCCAGCAACGCCGGGACAGGGGGTAGGGGTGGCTACACCTTC.

This chain links TRBV7-8 with TRBJ1-4; 10 nucleotides agree with TRBD1. The CDR3 totals 15 residues. V was clipped by 5 bases and J by 8 bases; unmatched bases: 8. Germline V gene lookup returns CDR1 SGHVS and CDR2 FQNEAQ. CDR3 sequence (DNA): TGTGCCAGCAGCGCCCGGGGACAGGGGATCGAAAAACTGTTTTTT. Encoded protein: CASSARGQGIEKLFF.

V gene TRBV9 combines with J gene TRBJ2-5, with 13 nucleotides matching TRBD2. The CDR3 runs 16 residues. V was clipped by 3 bases and J by 4 bases; unmatched bases: 6. Per the germline V gene, CDR1 is SGDLS and CDR2 is YYNGEE. CDR3 protein: CASSARTSGGGETQYF. The CDR3 bases are TGTGCCAGCAGCGCCCGGACTAGCGGGGGAGGAGAGACCCAGTACTTC.

V is TRBV27 and J is TRBJ2-5, with 10 bases matching TRBD2. Germline CDR1 and CDR2: MNHEY and SMNVEV (reference sequence). V lost 5 bases to trimming and J lost 4 bases; unmatched junction nucleotides: 10. This CDR3 has 16 residues. The CDR3 coding sequence is TGTGCCAGCAGTCCATACAGCGGGAGGGCCTCAGAGACCCAGTACTTC. It yields the protein CASSPYSGRASETQYF.

The chain employs TRBV25-1 and TRBJ1-2; 8 nucleotides match TRBD1. The germline V gene has CDR1 MGHDK and CDR2 SYGVNS. After removal of 4 bases from V and 0 bases from J, the junction contained 4 bases not matched to a gene. This CDR3 contains 15 residues. The CDR3 sequence: CASSAGTGTNYGYTF. CDR3 coding DNA: TGTGCCAGCAGTGCCGGGACAGGTACTAACTATGGCTACACCTTC.

The chain joins TRBV6-5 to TRBJ1-4, with TRBD1 matching 8 bases. The CDR3 runs to 15 residues. Germline CDR1 and CDR2: MNHEY and SVGAGI. The ends lost 0 bases at V and 8 bases at J; junction bases unmatched: 5. The CDR3 is CASSYSTGAGEKLFF. The DNA for the CDR3 is TGTGCCAGCAGTTACTCGACAGGGGCGGGAGAAAAACTGTTTTTT.

With respect to this clone: Distinct nucleotide sequences in the sample also encode this CDR3. The J gene is TRBJ2-1, the V gene TRBV7-2; D may be TRBD2 (6 bases). The CDR3 runs 15 residues. The V gene lost 3 bases and the J gene lost 3 bases, with 12 bases spanning the gap. The germline gives CDR1 SGHTA, CDR2 FQGNSA. The CDR3 protein is CASSLEGGGYNEQFF. DNA for the CDR3: TGTGCCAGCAGCTTGGAGGGAGGTGGCTACAATGAGCAGTTCTTC.

This clone has a single count. The rearrangement joins TRBV5-8 to TRBJ2-7, with TRBD2 identical over 7 bases. Losses at the gene ends were 2 bases for V and 7 bases for J; bases not matched to a gene: 12. The germline V gene has CDR1 SGHTS and CDR2 YDEGEE. The CDR3 totals 15 residues. CDR3 sequence reads: CASSFVGAGAPEQYF. The CDR3 DNA reads as TGTGCCAGCAGCTTCGTAGGGGCGGGAGCCCCTGAGCAGTACTTC.

This clone was counted only a few times. J is TRBJ1-2 and V is TRBV9, with D possibly TRBD1 on 5 matching bases. The CDR3 extends over 13 amino acids. With 0 bases removed from V and 8 bases from J, the gap between germline ends came to 11 bases. Germline loops: CDR1 SGDLS, CDR2 YYNGEE. The CDR3 sequence is CASSVDPGYGYTF. CDR3 nucleotide sequence: TGTGCCAGCAGCGTAGATCCAGGGTACGGCTACACCTTC.

This clone was seen a few times. V is TRBV2 and J is TRBJ2-7, with 8 nucleotides matching TRBD1. Germline V gene data show CDR1 as SNHLY and CDR2 as FYNNEI. The CDR3 is 14 residues long. Trimming cost V 4 bases and J 2 bases; bases outside gene matches: 4. In nucleotides, the CDR3 is TGTGCCAGCAGTGTCGACAGGGGCGCCTACGAGCAGTACTTC. It yields the protein CASSVDRGAYEQYF.

The CDR3 loop is CATVLGTGGVGELFF. Written as DNA, the CDR3 is TGTGCCACCGTCCTAGGGACAGGGGGTGTCGGGGAGCTGTTTTTT. The chain joins TRBV6-1 to TRBJ2-2; TRBD1 aligns across 11 bases. The V gene's germline CDR1 is MNHNS and CDR2 SASEGT. This CDR3 has 15 residues. Trimming at V came to 10 bases and at J to 7 bases, leaving 11 bases not matched to a gene.

This clone has a single count. The chain recombines TRBV6-5 with TRBJ2-5; 11 bases agree with TRBD1. TRBJ2-7 explains the end of the DNA better; the J call may be wrong. The CDR3 totals 15 residues. Per the germline V gene, CDR1 is MNHEY and CDR2 is SVGAGI. The CDR3 DNA is TGTGCCAGCAGTTACTCGCCGGACAGGGGGCACGAGCAGTACTTC. Amino acid sequence: CASSYSPDRGHEQYF.

This rearrangement joins TRBV21-1 to TRBJ2-5; the tabulated D call, TRBD2, remains unverified against the DNA. TRBV21-1 is a listed pseudogene. This CDR3 comprises 14 residues. The CDR3 region is CASTLRGGGETQYF. CDR3 sequence (DNA): TGTGCCTCAACGCTTCGGGGGGGCGGTGAGACCCAGTACTTC.

The rearrangement joins TRBV25-1 to TRBJ1-4; 8 bases map to TRBD1. V shed 1 base, J shed 7 bases, and the junction held 14 bases outside the gene matches. The CDR3 sequence is 18 residues long. Germline V gives CDR1 MGHDK, CDR2 SYGVNS. The CDR3 nucleotides read TGTGCCAGCAGTGAATGGAGGGCAGGGGGCGGCGGGGGTGAAAAACTGTTTTTT. This sequence encodes CASSEWRAGGGGGEKLFF.

Details on this clone: The sample contains more than one DNA sequence encoding this CDR3. The rearrangement joins TRBV27 to TRBJ1-5; perhaps TRBD1 as D (6 bases). V lost 5 bases, J lost 6 bases, and 14 bases lay in between. The CDR3 covers 14 residues. Germline V CDR1 and CDR2: MNHEY, SMNVEV (reference sequence). The CDR3 loop is CASSPDSPGQPQHF. DNA for the CDR3: TGTGCCAGCAGTCCGGACAGCCCTGGTCAGCCCCAGCATTTT.

This clone was found once. The chain is built from TRBV12-5 and TRBJ2-1; 8 bases agree with TRBD2. The CDR3 loop spans 15 amino acids. The V gene end was trimmed by 2 bases and the J gene end by 7 bases; junction bases not matched to a gene: 7. The germline CDR1 and CDR2 sequences are LGHNT and FRNRAP. CDR3 sequence: CASGLWAGGKNEQFF. CDR3 coding DNA: TGTGCTAGTGGTTTGTGGGCGGGGGGCAAAAATGAGCAGTTCTTC.

The genes are TRBV7-9 and TRBJ2-7; D unresolved. Germline-derived CDR1 and CDR2 are SEHNR and FQNEAQ (reference sequence). Between the trimmed V and J ends, which lost 1 base and 2 bases, there was a span of 18 bases. The length of the CDR3 is 17 residues. CDR3: CASSLGNEVNIAYEQYF. The CDR3 DNA reads TGTGCCAGCAGCTTAGGCAACGAGGTGAACATAGCCTACGAGCAGTACTTC.

The chain employs TRBV19 and TRBJ2-5; 13 positions match TRBD2. V lost 0 bases, J lost 4 bases, and 2 bases stayed unmatched. CDR1 is LNHDA and CDR2 is SQIVND in the germline V gene (reference sequence). The CDR3 spans 16 residues. In DNA, the CDR3 is TGTGCCAGTAGTATAGAGGGACTAGCGGGGATAGAGACCCAGTACTTC. This sequence encodes CASSIEGLAGIETQYF.

This chain joins TRBV19 and TRBJ1-5; 7 bases fit TRBD1. V shed 0 bases and J 3 bases; nucleotides not matched to a gene: 2. CDR3 size: 15 residues. The germline V gene has CDR1 LNHDA and CDR2 SQIVND (reference sequence). The CDR3: CASSIEGQINQPQHF. CDR3 coding DNA: TGTGCCAGTAGTATAGAGGGACAGATCAATCAGCCCCAGCATTTT.

The chain employs TRBV4-3 and TRBJ2-1; TRBD2 matches 12 bases. This CDR3 is 18 amino acids long. Germline loops: CDR1 LGHNA, CDR2 YSLEER. Germline trimming cut 0 bases from V and 2 bases from J; bases unmatched to any gene: 5. DNA of the CDR3: TGCGCCAGCAGCCAAGAAGGTCTAGCGGGGGGGACCTACAATGAGCAGTTCTTC. This translates into CASSQEGLAGGTYNEQFF.

CDR3: CASSPPPVGHHTDTQYF. The CDR3 DNA follows: TGTGCCAGCAGCCCACCGCCAGTGGGACACCACACAGATACGCAGTATTTT. V gene TRBV7-9 combines with J gene TRBJ2-3; tentatively, D is TRBD1 (6 bases). The CDR3 sequence is 17 residues long. Trimming took 5 bases from V and 2 from J, leaving 20 bases between them. Germline lookup yields CDR1 SEHNR and CDR2 FQNEAQ (reference sequence). The full variable domain, with the rest looked up from reference TRBV7-9 and TRBJ2-3, is DTGVSQNPRHKITKRGQNVTFRCDPISEHNRLYWYRQTLGQGPEFLTYFQNEAQLEKSRLLSDRFSAERPKGSFSTLEIQRTEQGDSAMYLCASSPPPVGHHTDTQYFGPGTRLTVL.